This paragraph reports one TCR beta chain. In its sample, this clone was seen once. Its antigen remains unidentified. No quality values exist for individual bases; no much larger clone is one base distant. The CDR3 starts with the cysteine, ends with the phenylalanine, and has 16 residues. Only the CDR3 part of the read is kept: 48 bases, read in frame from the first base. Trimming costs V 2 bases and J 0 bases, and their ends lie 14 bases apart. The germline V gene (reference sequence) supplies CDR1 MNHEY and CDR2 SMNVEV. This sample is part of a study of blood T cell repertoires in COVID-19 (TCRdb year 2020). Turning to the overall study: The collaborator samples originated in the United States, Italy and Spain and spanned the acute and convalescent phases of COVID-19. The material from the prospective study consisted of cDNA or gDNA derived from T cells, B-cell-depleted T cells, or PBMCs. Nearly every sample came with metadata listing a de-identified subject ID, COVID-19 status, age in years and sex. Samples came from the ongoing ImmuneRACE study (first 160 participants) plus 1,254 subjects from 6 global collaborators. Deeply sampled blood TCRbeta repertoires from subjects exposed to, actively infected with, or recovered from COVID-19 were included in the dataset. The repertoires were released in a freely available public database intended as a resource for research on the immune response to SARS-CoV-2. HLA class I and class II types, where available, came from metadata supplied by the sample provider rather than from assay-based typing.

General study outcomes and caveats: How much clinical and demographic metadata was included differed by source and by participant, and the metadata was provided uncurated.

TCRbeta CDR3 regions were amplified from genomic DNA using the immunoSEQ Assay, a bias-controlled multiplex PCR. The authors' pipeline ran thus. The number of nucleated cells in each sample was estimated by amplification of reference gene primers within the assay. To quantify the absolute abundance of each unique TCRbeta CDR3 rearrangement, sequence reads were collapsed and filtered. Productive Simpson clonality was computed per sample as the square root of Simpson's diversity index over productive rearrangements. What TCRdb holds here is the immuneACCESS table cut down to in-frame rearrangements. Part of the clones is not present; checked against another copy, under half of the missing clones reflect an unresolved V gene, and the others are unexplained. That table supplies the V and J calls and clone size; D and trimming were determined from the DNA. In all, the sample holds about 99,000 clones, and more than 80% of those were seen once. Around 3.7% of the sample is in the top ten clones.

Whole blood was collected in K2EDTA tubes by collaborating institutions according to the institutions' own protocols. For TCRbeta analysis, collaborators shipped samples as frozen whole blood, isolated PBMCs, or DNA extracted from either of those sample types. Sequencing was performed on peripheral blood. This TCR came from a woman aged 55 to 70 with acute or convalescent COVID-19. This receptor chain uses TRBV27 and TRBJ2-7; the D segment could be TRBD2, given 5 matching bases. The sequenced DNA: TGTGCCAGCAGTTTAGGGGTCGGGGTAGCCTCCTACGAGCAGTACTTC. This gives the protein CASSLGVGVASYEQYF.